These T cell receptor beta chains were read from a single sample in a study of beta chain features in type 1 diabetes. The table came from immunoSEQ multiplex PCR; TCRdb's copy has only in-frame clones and leaves some out. In the table there are around 400,000 clones, about 14% of which are singletons. The sequenced sample consisted of naive CD4+ T cells from blood. The receptors were sampled from a woman aged 18-35 years in good health. Both conserved end residues are part of each CDR3. A D gene is named only where the DNA matches it firmly. Rows may omit the clone size; those that give it use once, few, many or a size class.

V gene: TRBV30
clone size: -
J gene: TRBJ2-3
D gene: -
CDR3 protein: CAWSAGSGATDTQYF
CDR3 DNA: TGTGCCTGGAGTGCTGGTAGCGGAGCTACAGATACGCAGTATTTT

V gene: TRBV4-2
clone size: -
J gene: TRBJ2-3
D gene: TRBD2
CDR3 protein: CASSQDPPSGRLGTDTQYF
CDR3 DNA: TGTGCCAGCAGCCAAGACCCGCCTAGCGGGAGGTTGGGGACAGATACGCAGTATTTT

V gene: TRBV28
clone size: few
J gene: TRBJ2-7
D gene: -
CDR3 protein: CASRAGGPYEQYF
CDR3 DNA: TGTGCCAGCAGAGCAGGGGGGCCCTACGAGCAGTACTTC

V gene: TRBV7-9
clone size: few
J gene: TRBJ2-7
D gene: -
CDR3 protein: CASSMANYEQYF
CDR3 DNA: TGTGCCAGCAGCATGGCCAACTACGAGCAGTACTTC

V gene: TRBV5-1
clone size: few
J gene: TRBJ2-5
D gene: -
CDR3 protein: CASQPTGVQETQYF
CDR3 DNA: TGCGCCAGCCAACCGACAGGAGTCCAAGAGACCCAGTACTTC

V gene: TRBV6-5
clone size: -
J gene: TRBJ1-3
D gene: TRBD1
CDR3 protein: CASSYSPTGRRNTIYF
CDR3 DNA: TGTGCCAGCAGTTACTCGCCGACAGGGCGGAGAAACACCATATATTTT

V gene: TRBV14
clone size: once
J gene: TRBJ2-7
D gene: -
CDR3 protein: CASSPNVGVGEQYF
CDR3 DNA: TGTGCCAGCAGCCCAAACGTGGGAGTTGGTGAGCAGTACTTC

V gene: TRBV7-9
clone size: -
J gene: TRBJ2-5
D gene: -
CDR3 protein: CASSPLETQYF
CDR3 DNA: TGTGCCAGCAGCCCCTTGGAGACCCAGTACTTC

V gene: TRBV6-5
clone size: few
J gene: TRBJ2-6
D gene: -
CDR3 protein: CASLSGANVLTF
CDR3 DNA: TGTGCCAGCCTGTCTGGGGCCAACGTCCTGACTTTC

V gene: TRBV5-6
clone size: -
J gene: TRBJ1-1
D gene: -
CDR3 protein: CASSLAQRGTEAFF
CDR3 DNA: TGTGCCAGCAGCTTGGCCCAAAGAGGGACTGAAGCTTTCTTT

V gene: TRBV7-2
clone size: few
J gene: TRBJ2-2
D gene: -
CDR3 protein: CARGQGNTGELFF
CDR3 DNA: TGTGCCAGGGGCCAGGGGAACACCGGGGAGCTGTTTTTT

V gene: TRBV5-1
clone size: -
J gene: TRBJ2-7
D gene: TRBD2
CDR3 protein: CASSLTGLAGSEQYF
CDR3 DNA: TGCGCCAGCAGCTTGACGGGACTAGCGGGATCCGAGCAGTACTTC

V gene: TRBV5-1
clone size: once
J gene: TRBJ2-6
D gene: TRBD1
CDR3 protein: CASSLTQGAGGANVLTF
CDR3 DNA: TGCGCCAGCAGCCTCACGCAGGGGGCAGGTGGGGCCAACGTCCTGACTTTC

V gene: TRBV28
clone size: few
J gene: TRBJ2-3
D gene: TRBD1
CDR3 protein: CASSLLLQGSSRDTQYF
CDR3 DNA: TGTGCCAGCAGTTTGCTCCTACAGGGGAGTAGTAGGGATACGCAGTATTTT

V gene: TRBV5-4
clone size: once
J gene: TRBJ2-1
D gene: TRBD2
CDR3 protein: CASSLAGGRNEQFF
CDR3 DNA: TGTGCCAGCAGCCTAGCGGGAGGAAGAAATGAGCAGTTCTTC

V gene: TRBV7-3
clone size: few
J gene: TRBJ2-2
D gene: TRBD1
CDR3 protein: CASSLIFGTGDTGELFF
CDR3 DNA: TGTGCCAGCAGCTTAATTTTCGGGACAGGGGACACCGGGGAGCTGTTTTTT

V gene: TRBV28
clone size: few
J gene: TRBJ2-5
D gene: TRBD1
CDR3 protein: CASSSPGTGVETQYF
CDR3 DNA: TGTGCCAGCAGTTCTCCGGGGACAGGGGTAGAGACCCAGTACTTC

V gene: TRBV6-5
clone size: once
J gene: TRBJ2-1
D gene: TRBD1
CDR3 protein: CASSGQGRNEQFF
CDR3 DNA: TGTGCCAGCAGCGGACAGGGAAGGAATGAGCAGTTCTTC

V gene: TRBV15
clone size: -
J gene: TRBJ2-1
D gene: -
CDR3 protein: CATNTLTNELEGEQFF
CDR3 DNA: TGTGCCACCAACACCTTGACTAACGAATTAGAGGGTGAGCAGTTCTTC

V gene: TRBV5-1
clone size: few
J gene: TRBJ2-7
D gene: TRBD1
CDR3 protein: CASSLGDRGYEQYF
CDR3 DNA: TGCGCCAGCAGCTTGGGGGACAGGGGATACGAGCAGTACTTC

V gene: TRBV7-2
clone size: -
J gene: TRBJ1-5
D gene: -
CDR3 protein: CASSLVADQPQHF
CDR3 DNA: TGTGCCAGCAGCTTGGTAGCTGATCAGCCCCAGCATTTT

V gene: TRBV28
clone size: few
J gene: TRBJ2-3
D gene: -
CDR3 protein: CASFEGGTNTQYF
CDR3 DNA: TGTGCCAGCTTTGAGGGAGGGACAAATACGCAGTATTTT

V gene: TRBV9
clone size: few
J gene: TRBJ2-3
D gene: -
CDR3 protein: CASSVAPPSTDTQYF
CDR3 DNA: TGTGCCAGCAGCGTAGCCCCTCCGAGCACAGATACGCAGTATTTT

V gene: TRBV30
clone size: few
J gene: TRBJ1-1
D gene: -
CDR3 protein: CAWSQDSYLTEAFF
CDR3 DNA: TGTGCCTGGAGCCAGGACAGTTACCTAACTGAAGCTTTCTTT

V gene: TRBV30
clone size: -
J gene: TRBJ2-1
D gene: -
CDR3 protein: CASSKSGSPNEQFF
CDR3 DNA: TGTGCCTCTTCAAAGAGCGGGTCGCCCAATGAGCAGTTCTTC

V gene: TRBV19
clone size: few
J gene: TRBJ2-7
D gene: -
CDR3 protein: CASSIRQEESYEQYF
CDR3 DNA: TGTGCCAGTAGTATCCGACAGGAGGAGTCCTACGAGCAGTACTTC

V gene: TRBV18
clone size: -
J gene: TRBJ2-6
D gene: -
CDR3 protein: CASSPVGVGANVLTF
CDR3 DNA: TGTGCCAGCTCACCAGTGGGCGTTGGGGCCAACGTCCTGACTTTC

V gene: TRBV13
clone size: -
J gene: TRBJ2-7
D gene: TRBD2
CDR3 protein: CASSSLWTSGTSVEQYF
CDR3 DNA: TGTGCCAGCAGCTCCCTCTGGACTAGCGGGACGAGCGTCGAGCAGTACTTC

V gene: TRBV2
clone size: few
J gene: TRBJ2-3
D gene: TRBD1
CDR3 protein: CASGPGTGKHTQYF
CDR3 DNA: TGTGCCAGCGGCCCCGGGACAGGGAAGCATACGCAGTATTTT

V gene: TRBV5-1
clone size: few
J gene: TRBJ1-2
D gene: -
CDR3 protein: CASSRDTTYLYGYTF
CDR3 DNA: TGCGCCAGCAGCCGGGACACCACTTACCTCTATGGCTACACCTTC

V gene: TRBV6-5
clone size: -
J gene: TRBJ2-7
D gene: -
CDR3 protein: CASSYRIGGFYEQYF
CDR3 DNA: TGTGCCAGCAGTTACAGGATTGGCGGTTTCTACGAGCAGTACTTC

V gene: TRBV10-3
clone size: -
J gene: TRBJ1-1
D gene: -
CDR3 protein: CAIREGQFEAFF
CDR3 DNA: TGTGCCATCAGGGAAGGACAGTTTGAAGCTTTCTTT

V gene: TRBV4-3
clone size: few
J gene: TRBJ2-1
D gene: TRBD2
CDR3 protein: CASSQETSGKSYNEQFF
CDR3 DNA: TGCGCCAGCAGCCAAGAGACTAGCGGGAAGTCCTACAATGAGCAGTTCTTC

V gene: TRBV5-1
clone size: few
J gene: TRBJ2-3
D gene: -
CDR3 protein: CASSLAGTDTQYF
CDR3 DNA: TGCGCCAGCAGCTTGGCGGGAACAGATACGCAGTATTTT

V gene: TRBV6-5
clone size: -
J gene: TRBJ2-3
D gene: TRBD2
CDR3 protein: CASSYSTGGSTDTQYF
CDR3 DNA: TGTGCCAGCAGTTACTCAACGGGAGGTAGCACAGATACGCAGTATTTT

V gene: TRBV30
clone size: -
J gene: TRBJ2-1
D gene: -
CDR3 protein: CAWSYQSGAFSEQFF
CDR3 DNA: TGTGCCTGGAGTTATCAATCAGGGGCGTTCAGTGAGCAGTTCTTC

V gene: TRBV5-6
clone size: -
J gene: TRBJ1-1
D gene: -
CDR3 protein: CASSFWETNTEAFF
CDR3 DNA: TGTGCCAGCAGCTTTTGGGAGACGAACACTGAAGCTTTCTTT

V gene: TRBV15
clone size: -
J gene: TRBJ1-5
D gene: -
CDR3 protein: CATSRDGAAQHF
CDR3 DNA: TGTGCCACCAGCAGAGATGGGGCGGCCCAGCATTTT

V gene: TRBV25-1
clone size: -
J gene: TRBJ1-4
D gene: -
CDR3 protein: CASRPQGIKEKLFF
CDR3 DNA: TGTGCCAGCAGGCCCCAGGGGATCAAGGAAAAACTGTTTTTT

V gene: TRBV30
clone size: -
J gene: TRBJ2-5
D gene: -
CDR3 protein: CAWSLGYQETQYF
CDR3 DNA: TGTGCCTGGAGTTTGGGCTACCAAGAGACCCAGTACTTC

V gene: TRBV5-6
clone size: few
J gene: TRBJ2-2
D gene: -
CDR3 protein: CASSLGGLAEGELFF
CDR3 DNA: TGTGCCAGCAGCTTGGGGGGGCTAGCGGAAGGGGAGCTGTTTTTT

V gene: TRBV29-1
clone size: few
J gene: TRBJ1-4
D gene: TRBD1
CDR3 protein: CSVEGGTGVWEKLFF
CDR3 DNA: TGCAGCGTTGAAGGGGGGACAGGGGTTTGGGAAAAACTGTTTTTT

V gene: TRBV7-2
clone size: -
J gene: TRBJ2-3
D gene: -
CDR3 protein: CASSKQGGDTQYF
CDR3 DNA: TGTGCCAGCAGCAAGCAGGGGGGAGATACGCAGTATTTT

V gene: TRBV9
clone size: -
J gene: TRBJ2-6
D gene: -
CDR3 protein: CASSGPLRSGANVLTF
CDR3 DNA: TGTGCCAGCAGCGGTCCGTTGAGGTCTGGGGCCAACGTCCTGACTTTC

V gene: TRBV23-1
clone size: -
J gene: TRBJ2-5
D gene: TRBD2
CDR3 protein: CASSQSGRASETQYF
CDR3 DNA: TGCGCCAGCAGTCAATCAGGGAGGGCCTCAGAGACCCAGTACTTC

V gene: TRBV28
clone size: few
J gene: TRBJ2-1
D gene: TRBD1
CDR3 protein: CASSSGGDPYNEQFF
CDR3 DNA: TGTGCCAGCAGTTCAGGGGGAGACCCCTACAATGAGCAGTTCTTC

V gene: TRBV9
clone size: -
J gene: TRBJ2-7
D gene: -
CDR3 protein: CASSVVGGSYEQYF
CDR3 DNA: TGTGCCAGCAGCGTAGTAGGGGGCTCCTACGAGCAGTACTTC

V gene: TRBV27
clone size: few
J gene: TRBJ1-5
D gene: -
CDR3 protein: CASSPTSELGSNQPQHF
CDR3 DNA: TGTGCCAGCAGTCCCACCTCGGAACTCGGGAGCAATCAGCCCCAGCATTTT

V gene: TRBV11-2
clone size: few
J gene: TRBJ2-2
D gene: TRBD2
CDR3 protein: CASSLWGSGSTGELFF
CDR3 DNA: TGTGCCAGCAGCTTATGGGGTAGCGGGAGTACCGGGGAGCTGTTTTTT

V gene: TRBV7-9
clone size: few
J gene: TRBJ1-1
D gene: TRBD1
CDR3 protein: CASSLNRGLTEAFF
CDR3 DNA: TGTGCCAGCAGCTTAAACAGGGGGCTCACTGAAGCTTTCTTT

V gene: TRBV25-1
clone size: -
J gene: TRBJ2-1
D gene: TRBD2
CDR3 protein: CASSETPSGRPEDEQFF
CDR3 DNA: TGTGCCAGCAGTGAAACGCCTAGCGGGAGACCCGAGGATGAGCAGTTCTTC